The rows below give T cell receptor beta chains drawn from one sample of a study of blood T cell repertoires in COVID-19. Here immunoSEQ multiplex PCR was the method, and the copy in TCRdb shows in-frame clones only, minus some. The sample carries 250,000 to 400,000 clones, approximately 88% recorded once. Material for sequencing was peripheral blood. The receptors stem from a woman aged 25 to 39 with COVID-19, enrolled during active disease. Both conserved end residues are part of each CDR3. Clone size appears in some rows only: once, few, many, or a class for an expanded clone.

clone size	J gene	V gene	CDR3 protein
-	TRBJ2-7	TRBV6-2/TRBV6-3	CASSYLGRDEQYF
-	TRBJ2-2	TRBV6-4	CASRTGGFTGELFF
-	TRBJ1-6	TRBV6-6	CATTTGAGAYNSPLHF
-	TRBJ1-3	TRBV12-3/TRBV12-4	CAGKQGAGNTIYF
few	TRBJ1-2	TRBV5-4	CASSLSRGNYGYTF
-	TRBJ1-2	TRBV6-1	CASSESTAAFYGYTF
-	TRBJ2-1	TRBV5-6	CASSFGDRVYNEQFF
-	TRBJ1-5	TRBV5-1	CASSSGQGGSNQPQHF
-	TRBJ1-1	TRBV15	CATSRSYGVAFF
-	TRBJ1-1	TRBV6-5	CAIPGQGSEAFF
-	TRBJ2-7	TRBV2	CASRQVGASYEQYF
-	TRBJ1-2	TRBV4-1	CASSQEGVGNRYGYTF
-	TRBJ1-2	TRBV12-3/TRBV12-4	CASTIAGVWGYTF
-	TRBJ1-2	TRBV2	CASRRVYGYTF
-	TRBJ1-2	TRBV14	CASSPYTGGRGYTF
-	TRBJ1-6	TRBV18	CASSPGSTLSDSPLHF